A single sample is the source of the 27 T cell receptor beta chains below, sequenced in a study of early T cells in non-severe SARS-CoV-2 infection. TCRdb analysed the 5' RACE reads with MiXCR anew, one entry per CDR3 protein. The table lists about 52,000 distinct CDR3 sequences, 8% to 13% of them singletons, with over 10% in the top ten. The material sequenced was whole blood. The origin of the receptors is an adult who was a healthcare worker with PCR-confirmed SARS-CoV-2 infection or an uninfected control (not recorded which).

A note on this clonotype: A single base separates this from a much larger clone, so it may be a read error. This sequence joins TRBV3-1 and TRBJ2-7; D unresolved. The germline V gene encodes CDR1 LGHDT and CDR2 YNNKEL (reference sequence). CDR3 length equals 15 residues. This CDR3 reads CASSPYQDPANVQCF. The CDR3 region has the DNA TGTGCCAGCAGCCCCTACCAGGACCCAGCTAATGTGCAGTGCTTC.

The gene calls are TRBV7-8 and TRBJ1-1; D not certain. The V gene's germline CDR1 is SGHVS and CDR2 FQNEAQ. Deletions cut 2 bases from V and 2 bases from J, with 15 bases between. CDR3 length: 16 amino acids. CDR3 amino acids: CASSLIPAGVNTEAFF. The CDR3 nucleotides read TGTGCCAGCAGCTTAATTCCGGCAGGCGTTAACACTGAAGCTTTCTTT.

The genes are TRBV29-1 and TRBJ2-7; no definite D call. Germline CDR1 is SQVTM and CDR2 is ANQGSEA. The V and J ends lost 3 bases and 1 base respectively, with 10 bases between them. The CDR3 spans 13 residues. The CDR3 region has the DNA TGCAGCGTTGATCGCGACGGATCCTACGAGCAGTACTTC. This codes for CSVDRDGSYEQYF.

The chain links TRBV7-2 to TRBJ2-1, with D possibly TRBD2 on 6 matching bases. Per germline, CDR1 SGHTA and CDR2 FQGNSA. Trimming took 4 bases from V and 6 from J, leaving 16 bases between them. This CDR3 is built from 15 residues. CDR3 DNA sequence: TGTGCCAGCAGCTGGGACTTGCAGAACCCCAATGAGCAGTTCTTC. It yields the protein CASSWDLQNPNEQFF.

This clonotype appeared many times. This chain connects TRBV6-6 to TRBJ1-6, with TRBD1 identical over 7 bases. This CDR3 spans 16 amino acids. Per the germline V gene, CDR1 is MNHNY and CDR2 is SVGAGI (reference sequence). The trim removed 6 bases at V and 7 bases at J, leaving 12 bases unmatched. In DNA, the CDR3 is TGTGCCAGCAGAAACAACCGACAGGGACCCAATTCACCCCTCCACTTT. Translation gives CASRNNRQGPNSPLHF.

This clonotype has ten or more counts. CDR3 nucleotides: TGCAGTGCTACATACCGGGACAGGGCCTACGAGCAGTACTTC. It specifies CSATYRDRAYEQYF. This chain uses TRBV20-1 with TRBJ2-7; 9 nucleotides agree with TRBD1. This CDR3 comprises 14 residues. The V gene's germline CDR1 is DFQATT and CDR2 SNEGSKA (reference sequence). V was pared by 4 bases and J by 2 bases, with 6 bases of the junction left unmatched.

In regard to this clonotype: Just one base apart from a much larger clone, this may be a read error. V is TRBV6-2 or TRBV6-3 and J is TRBJ2-1; TRBD2 matches 8 bases. The germline V gene encodes CDR1 MNHEY and CDR2 SVGEGT. The CDR3 is 15 residues long. The trim removed 10 bases at V and 4 bases at J, leaving 12 bases unmatched. In DNA form, the CDR3 reads TGTGCCATCTCGACCGGGAGGGCCGGTTACAATGAGCAGTTCTTC. Residues: CAISTGRAGYNEQFF.

The gene calls are TRBV18 and TRBJ1-1; 7 bases are a match to TRBD1. The CDR3 sequence is 15 residues long. CDR1 and CDR2 from the germline V gene are KGHSH and LQKENI. After removal of 3 bases from V and 3 bases from J, the junction contained 7 bases not matched to a gene. For the CDR3, the DNA is TGTGCCAGCTCACCGGGGCAGGGGGTTCACACTGAAGCTTTCTTT. Translation: CASSPGQGVHTEAFF.

This clonotype has a count of ten or more. The chain uses TRBV11-2 and TRBJ2-3; 7 bases are a match to TRBD1. V lost 1 base to trimming and J lost 0 bases; unmatched junction nucleotides: 4. Germline lookup yields CDR1 SGHAT and CDR2 FQNNGV. The CDR3 extends over 16 amino acids. The DNA of the CDR3 is TGTGCCAGCAGCTTAGGGACAGGTTTCAGCACAGATACGCAGTATTTT. Translating it yields CASSLGTGFSTDTQYF. The full variable domain, its missing parts supplied by reference TRBV11-2 and TRBJ2-3, is EAGVAQSPRYKIIEKRQSVAFWCNPISGHATLYWYQQILGQGPKLLIQFQNNGVVDDSQLPKDRFSAERLKGVDSTLKIQPAKLEDSAVYLCASSLGTGFSTDTQYFGPGTRLTVL.

This clonotype appeared a few times. V is TRBV6-2 or TRBV6-3 and J is TRBJ2-1; a possible D gene is TRBD2 (7 bases). CDR3 size: 14 residues. Looked up from germline, CDR1 is MNHEY and CDR2 is SVGEGT. V was shortened by 5 bases and J by 9 bases, with 17 bases between the two germline ends. The CDR3 nucleotides are TGTGCCAGCAGTCTTATCGGGGGGCAGGGTGAGCAGTTCTTC. Amino acid sequence: CASSLIGGQGEQFF.

This clonotype showed up many times. The CDR3, as DNA: TGTGCCAGCAGCATCGATAGCGGGAGCTACAATGAGCAGTTCTTC. Translated: CASSIDSGSYNEQFF. The chain joins TRBV7-2 to TRBJ2-1, with 9 bases that match TRBD2. Germline trimming cut 5 bases from V and 3 bases from J; bases unmatched to any gene: 5. The length of the CDR3 is 15 residues. Germline V gene sequence: CDR1 SGHTA, CDR2 FQGNSA.

V usage is TRBV7-2 and J usage is TRBJ2-1, with D unclear. The length of the CDR3 is 12 residues. The V gene lost 4 bases and the J gene lost 10 bases, with 11 bases spanning the gap. Per the germline V gene, CDR1 is SGHTA and CDR2 is FQGNSA. The CDR3 loop reads CASSSFSGEQFF. The CDR3 DNA follows: TGTGCCAGCAGCTCCTTTAGTGGCGAGCAGTTCTTC.

A few counts support this clonotype. The chain is built from TRBV5-1 and TRBJ2-5; 10 nucleotides line up with TRBD2. The trim removed 4 bases at V and 2 bases at J, leaving 8 bases unmatched. There are 16 residues in the CDR3. CDR1 and CDR2 (germline): SGHRS, YFSETQ. CDR3 sequence: CASSQLGTSDQETQYF. CDR3 nucleotide sequence: TGCGCCAGCAGCCAACTTGGGACTAGCGATCAAGAGACCCAGTACTTC.

The chain is built from TRBV2 and TRBJ1-2; D is ambiguous. Trimming left V 4 bases short and J 4 bases short, with 1 base between. The CDR3 is made up of 10 amino acids. The germline gives CDR1 SNHLY, CDR2 FYNNEI. The CDR3: CASSAYGYTF. For the CDR3, the DNA is TGTGCCAGCAGTGCCTATGGCTACACCTTC. Together with reference TRBV2 and TRBJ1-2, the CDR3 gives the full variable domain: EPEVTQTPSHQVTQMGQEVILRCVPISNHLYFYWYRQILGQKVEFLVSFYNNEISEKSEIFDDQFSVERPDGSNFTLKIRSTKLEDSAMYFCASSAYGYTFGSGTRLTVV.

The chain uses TRBV28 and TRBJ1-5, with D unresolved. CDR3 length: 15 residues. The V gene's germline CDR1 is MDHEN and CDR2 SYDVKM. V was cut by 6 bases and J by 3 bases, with 15 bases left in between. DNA for the CDR3: TGTGCCAGCAGGCTGGGCGGACTTTCCAATCAGCCCCAGCATTTT. Amino acids: CASRLGGLSNQPQHF.

In this sample, this clonotype turned up many times. The gene calls are TRBV7-9 and TRBJ1-2; D call uncertain. Germline-derived CDR1 and CDR2 are SEHNR and FQNEAQ (reference sequence). Deletions cut 2 bases from V and 1 base from J, with 23 bases between. CDR3 length equals 19 residues. The CDR3 DNA reads TGTGCCAGCAGCTTAATGACCACCCTCCCCCGGTTTGTTAACTATGGCTACACCTTC. This gives the protein CASSLMTTLPRFVNYGYTF. The full variable domain, completed using reference TRBV7-9 and TRBJ1-2, is DTGVSQNPRHKITKRGQNVTFRCDPISEHNRLYWYRQTLGQGPEFLTYFQNEAQLEKSRLLSDRFSAERPKGSFSTLEIQRTEQGDSAMYLCASSLMTTLPRFVNYGYTFGSGTRLTVV.

This clonotype was observed a handful of times. This rearrangement joins TRBV5-1 to TRBJ2-7; 7 positions match TRBD2. CDR1 is SGHRS and CDR2 is YFSETQ in the germline V gene. This CDR3 comprises 14 residues. V lost 1 base, J lost 6 bases, and 7 bases stayed unmatched. The chain's CDR3 is CASSLTSGEFEQYF. CDR3 in DNA: TGCGCCAGCAGCTTGACAAGCGGGGAGTTCGAGCAGTACTTC.

V is TRBV28 and J is TRBJ2-3; D may be TRBD1 (6 bases). The CDR3 totals 15 residues. V was trimmed by 2 bases and J by 6 bases, leaving 15 bases between them. Germline CDR1 MDHEN, CDR2 SYDVKM. CDR3 nucleotides: TGTGCCAGCAGTTTACCACAGGGTGGAGGCGATACGCAGTATTTT. It yields the protein CASSLPQGGGDTQYF.

The rearrangement joins TRBV12-3 or TRBV12-4 to TRBJ2-1; the match to TRBD2 covers 7 bases. The CDR3 covers 13 residues. V lost 8 bases, J lost 5 bases, and 6 bases stayed unmatched. CDR3 loop: CASGSSGDNEQFF. In DNA, the CDR3 is TGTGCCAGCGGCTCCAGCGGGGACAATGAGCAGTTCTTC.

The rearrangement joins TRBV28 to TRBJ2-1, with unresolved D. Trimming cost V 4 bases and J 7 bases, with 8 bases left between them. CDR1 is MDHEN, CDR2 SYDVKM, per germline. The CDR3 runs to 12 residues. CDR3 bases: TGTGCCAGCAGTTCCCAGGTGAATGAGCAGTTCTTC. Translation gives CASSSQVNEQFF.

This clonotype was detected ten times or more. V and J are TRBV20-1 and TRBJ2-7; TRBD2 is a possible D gene (6 bases). Germline lookup yields CDR1 DFQATT and CDR2 SNEGSKA (reference sequence). The CDR3 is made up of 15 amino acids. The V and J ends lost 0 bases and 0 bases respectively, with 12 bases between them. The CDR3 sequence is CSARDEVGGSYEQYF. CDR3 nucleotides: TGCAGTGCTAGAGACGAGGTGGGGGGCTCCTACGAGCAGTACTTC.

The chain couples TRBV7-2 to TRBJ2-3; D is possibly TRBD2 (7 bases). This CDR3 spans 16 amino acids. Trimming stripped 5 bases from V and 2 bases from J, with 17 bases between. The germline V gene encodes CDR1 SGHTA and CDR2 FQGNSA. Here the CDR3 reads CASSPKVGGATDTQYF. CDR3 bases: TGTGCCAGCAGCCCCAAGGTTGGGGGGGCCACAGATACGCAGTATTTT.

The genes are TRBV2 and TRBJ2-5, with TRBD1 matching over 11 bases. In germline, CDR1 is SNHLY, CDR2 FYNNEI. CDR3 length: 16 amino acids. Trimming removed 7 bases from V and 3 bases from J; junction bases left unmatched: 10. CDR3 nucleotide sequence: TGTGCCAGCACCAGGACAGGGGGCATTAACGAAGAGACCCAGTACTTC. Amino acids: CASTRTGGINEETQYF. The full variable domain, rest sourced from reference TRBV2 and TRBJ2-5, is EPEVTQTPSHQVTQMGQEVILRCVPISNHLYFYWYRQILGQKVEFLVSFYNNEISEKSEIFDDQFSVERPDGSNFTLKIRSTKLEDSAMYFCASTRTGGINEETQYFGPGTRLLVL.

The V gene is TRBV7-2, the J gene TRBJ2-1; D not resolved. V was cut by 3 bases and J by 4 bases, with 10 bases left in between. CDR1 and CDR2 from the germline V gene are SGHTA and FQGNSA. CDR3 length: 14 residues. CDR3 amino acids: CASSFDPFYNEQFF. The DNA for the CDR3 is TGTGCCAGCAGCTTTGATCCGTTTTACAATGAGCAGTTCTTC.

The rearrangement uses TRBV20-1 and TRBJ2-5; 13 bases fit TRBD2. Germline loops: CDR1 DFQATT, CDR2 SNEGSKA (reference sequence). There are 16 residues in the CDR3. After removal of 1 base from V and 2 bases from J, the junction contained 4 bases not matched to a gene. The CDR3 nucleotides read TGCAGTGCTAGAGTTGGACTAGCGGGGGTTCAAGAGACCCAGTACTTC. As protein: CSARVGLAGVQETQYF.

The gene calls are TRBV6-2 or TRBV6-3 and TRBJ2-5; no definite D call. The CDR3 runs to 12 residues. With 5 bases removed from V and 5 bases from J, the gap between germline ends came to 9 bases. Per germline, CDR1 MNHEY and CDR2 SVGEGT. CDR3: CASSRLVETQYF. The CDR3 DNA follows: TGTGCCAGCAGTCGTCTAGTGGAGACCCAGTACTTC.

In its sample, this clonotype was seen many times. The chain recombines TRBV6-5 with TRBJ1-5; TRBD1 matches 10 bases. Germline-derived CDR1 and CDR2 are MNHEY and SVGAGI. V lost 4 bases to trimming and J lost 10 bases; unmatched junction nucleotides: 10. This CDR3 has 15 amino acids. For the CDR3, the DNA is TGTGCCAGCAGTTCCTCCGGGACAGGGGCTCAACCCCAGCATTTT. This gives the protein CASSSSGTGAQPQHF.